This TCR beta chain was found in a study of blood T cell repertoires in COVID-19. The wider study: Some COVID-19 samples were acute and others convalescent; all came from the United States, Italy and Spain. PBMCs, B-cell-depleted T cells, or T cells were the source of the cDNA or gDNA that made up the material.

This CDR3 contains 15 residues. V was cut by 2 bases and J by 0 bases, with 10 bases left in between. Germline V gene sequence: CDR1 SGHTA, CDR2 FQGNSA. Per the original data handling: The assay estimated nucleated cells by amplifying reference gene primers. Here immunoSEQ multiplex PCR was the method, and the copy in TCRdb shows in-frame clones only, minus some. V and J calls plus clone size are reproduced from that table; the DNA served to infer D and trimming. The table has 220,000 or so clones, roughly 85% seen once; the top ten hold 2.9%. The chain links TRBV7-2 to TRBJ1-2; D is unclear. The source is a man aged 50 to 59 who had recovered from COVID-19. Material: peripheral blood. This CDR3 reads CASSLYRRANYGYTF. Written as DNA, the CDR3 is TGTGCCAGCAGCTTATATCGGAGAGCTAACTATGGCTACACCTTC.